The present TCR beta chain was sequenced within a study of T cell responses to AZD1222 COVID-19 vaccine. Study-level findings and limits: An increase in Spike-specific TCR breadth and depth was observed after two AZD1222 doses.

Trimming removed 5 bases from V and 0 bases from J; junction bases left unmatched: 7. The CDR3 has 16 amino acids. The germline V gene encodes CDR1 SNHLY and CDR2 FYNNEI. Libraries were prepared by immunoSEQ multiplex PCR; TCRdb keeps only in-frame clonotypes and omits some of them. The sample records about 56,000 clones, approximately 83% being singletons. Comments on this clone: Its antigen is currently unknown.

Material: peripheral blood, obtained on day 0 of AZD1222 vaccination. The chain is built from TRBV2 and TRBJ2-5; TRBD1 matches 9 bases. The TCR originated in an adult in good health. The CDR3 region is CASSKRDRAYQETQYF. CDR3 nucleotides: TGTGCCAGCAGTAAGCGGGACAGGGCGTACCAAGAGACCCAGTACTTC.